The rows below give T cell receptor beta chains drawn from one sample of a study of T cell responses to AZD1222 COVID-19 vaccine. The assay was immunoSEQ multiplex PCR, and TCRdb's table has in-frame clones only and misses some. Here the sample spans 75,000 to 95,000 clones, 90% being singletons. Source: peripheral blood, taken on day 0 of AZD1222 vaccination. The receptors derive from an adult in good health. Each CDR3 is given with its conserved first and last residue. The D gene is left open where the match is weak. Rows may omit the clone size; those that give it use once, few, many or a size class.

abundance	v_gene	j_gene	d_gene	len	CDR3nt	CDR3aa
-	TRBV30	TRBJ1-2	-	13	TGTGCCTGGAGTTTAAGGCTTCCCGATGGCTACACCTTC	CAWSLRLPDGYTF
-	TRBV29-1	TRBJ1-5	TRBD1	13	TGCAGCGTAGGACAGGGAAGCAATCAGCCCCAGCATTTT	CSVGQGSNQPQHF
-	TRBV11-2	TRBJ1-2	-	13	TGTGCCAGCAGCTTAGGAGAGGGCTATGGCTACACCTTC	CASSLGEGYGYTF
-	TRBV7-8	TRBJ1-1	TRBD1	14	TGTGCCAGCAGCTTATGGGGGACAGAGGATGAAGCTTTCTTT	CASSLWGTEDEAFF
-	TRBV3-1/TRBV3-2	TRBJ2-1	TRBD2	17	TGTGCCAGCAGCCAAGGCGCGGGAGGGAGGCCCTACAATGAGCAGTTCTTC	CASSQGAGGRPYNEQFF
-	TRBV11-3	TRBJ2-1	-	13	TGTGCCAGCAGCTCGTTCAAAGATCATGAGCAGTTCTTC	CASSSFKDHEQFF
-	TRBV5-5	TRBJ1-2	-	13	TGTGCCAGCAGCTTTCAAGGGATCTATGGCTACACCTTC	CASSFQGIYGYTF
-	TRBV2	TRBJ1-2	TRBD1	14	TGTGCCAGCAGACCAACAGGGGGCGACTATGGCTACACCTTC	CASRPTGGDYGYTF
-	TRBV5-5	TRBJ2-7	-	14	TGTGCCAGCAGCATACGGGACGGTTCCTACGAGCAGTACTTC	CASSIRDGSYEQYF
-	TRBV19	TRBJ2-3	-	15	TGTGCCAGTAGTATAGATCAGAGGGTTGCAGATACGCAGTATTTT	CASSIDQRVADTQYF
-	TRBV18	TRBJ1-1	-	13	TGTGCCAGCTCCCCGTCGGAGGCCACTGAAGCTTTCTTT	CASSPSEATEAFF
-	TRBV10-3	TRBJ1-4	-	16	TGTGCCATCAGTGAACAGGCGCCCGCCAGGGGTGAAAAACTGTTTTTT	CAISEQAPARGEKLFF
-	TRBV9	TRBJ2-3	TRBD1	13	TGTGCCAGCAGCGGGACAGGGTGGGATACGCAGTATTTT	CASSGTGWDTQYF
-	TRBV7-3	TRBJ2-1	TRBD2	14	TGTGCCAGCAGCCAACTAGCGGGAGTCAATGAGCAGTTCTTC	CASSQLAGVNEQFF
-	TRBV6-4	TRBJ1-6	-	14	TGTGCCAGTACAGGGAACCCGGGGAATTCACCCCTCCACTTT	CASTGNPGNSPLHF
once	TRBV21-1	TRBJ1-6	-	17	TGTGCCAGCAGCAAATTGAGGACGGTCTCCTATAATTCACCCCTCCACTTT	CASSKLRTVSYNSPLHF
once	TRBV7-2	TRBJ1-1	-	13	TGTGCCAGCAGCTCCACCAGGAACACTGAAGCTTTCTTT	CASSSTRNTEAFF
-	TRBV12-2	TRBJ1-2	-	11	TGTGCAAGTCGAAGGGAATCTGGCTACACCTTC	CASRRESGYTF
few	TRBV9	TRBJ1-2	TRBD1	13	TGTGCCAGCAGCGGCGGGACAGGGGCTGGCTACACCTTC	CASSGGTGAGYTF
-	TRBV19	TRBJ2-5	TRBD2	13	TGTGCCAGTAGTATAACGGGAGGAGAGACCCAGTACTTC	CASSITGGETQYF
-	TRBV3-1/TRBV3-2	TRBJ2-3	-	14	TGTGCCAGCAGCCAAGACCCCCTGGCGGATACGCAGTATTTT	CASSQDPLADTQYF
once	TRBV9	TRBJ2-1	TRBD1	16	TGTGCCAGCAGCGTAGTAGGGGGCCGCTGGGGAGATGAGCAGTTCTTC	CASSVVGGRWGDEQFF
-	TRBV11-2	TRBJ1-5	-	19	TGTGCCAGCAGCCTTAGCCCCTCCTCGGGCCCGGCCGGCAATCAGCCCCAGCATTTT	CASSLSPSSGPAGNQPQHF
-	TRBV12-3/TRBV12-4	TRBJ2-2	-	12	TGTGCCATAGAGACAGAGGACGGGGAGCTGTTTTTT	CAIETEDGELFF
-	TRBV2	TRBJ1-5	-	15	TGTGCCAGCAGTGAGGTACAGCCAAGCAATCAGCCCCAGCATTTT	CASSEVQPSNQPQHF
-	TRBV19	TRBJ1-4	-	15	TGTGCCAGTAGTATCTTACAGGGAGCTAATGAAAAACTGTTTTTT	CASSILQGANEKLFF
-	TRBV7-8	TRBJ1-1	-	14	TGTGCCAGCAGCTTCTCTGTGGCGAACACTGAAGCTTTCTTT	CASSFSVANTEAFF
once	TRBV18	TRBJ2-2	-	16	TGTGCCAGCTCGGCCAGGGTACTAGAGATTACCGGGGAGCTGTTTTTT	CASSARVLEITGELFF